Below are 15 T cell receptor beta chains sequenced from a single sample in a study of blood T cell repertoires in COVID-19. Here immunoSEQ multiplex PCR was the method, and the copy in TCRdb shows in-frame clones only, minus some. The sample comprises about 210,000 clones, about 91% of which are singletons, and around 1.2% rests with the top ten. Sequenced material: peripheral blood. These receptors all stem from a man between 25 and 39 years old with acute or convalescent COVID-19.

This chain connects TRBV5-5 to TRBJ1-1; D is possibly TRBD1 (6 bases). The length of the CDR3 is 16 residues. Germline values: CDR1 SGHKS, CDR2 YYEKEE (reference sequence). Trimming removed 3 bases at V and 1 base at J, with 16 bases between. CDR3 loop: CASSSQTGLTNTEAFF. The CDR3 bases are TGTGCCAGCAGCTCACAAACAGGGTTGACGAACACTGAAGCTTTCTTT.

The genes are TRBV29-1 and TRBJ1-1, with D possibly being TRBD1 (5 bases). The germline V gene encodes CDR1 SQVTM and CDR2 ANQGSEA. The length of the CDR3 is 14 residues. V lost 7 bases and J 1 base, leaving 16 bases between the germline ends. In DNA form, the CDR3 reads TGCAGCGCCTTACATCCGGGGGAGAACACTGAAGCTTTCTTT. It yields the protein CSALHPGENTEAFF.

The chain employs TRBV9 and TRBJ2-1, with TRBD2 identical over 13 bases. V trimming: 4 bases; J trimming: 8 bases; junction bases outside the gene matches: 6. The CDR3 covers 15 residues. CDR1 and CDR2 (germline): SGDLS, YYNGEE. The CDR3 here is CASSLGLAGVYEQFF. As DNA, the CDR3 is TGTGCCAGCAGCCTCGGACTAGCGGGAGTCTATGAGCAGTTCTTC.

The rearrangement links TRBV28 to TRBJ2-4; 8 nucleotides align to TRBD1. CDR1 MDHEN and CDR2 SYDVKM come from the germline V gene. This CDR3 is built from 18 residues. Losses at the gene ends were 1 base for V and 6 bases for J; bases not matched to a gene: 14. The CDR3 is CASSLLGVGRGPVNIQYF. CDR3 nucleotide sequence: TGTGCCAGCAGTTTATTGGGAGTGGGCAGGGGGCCGGTAAACATTCAGTACTTC.

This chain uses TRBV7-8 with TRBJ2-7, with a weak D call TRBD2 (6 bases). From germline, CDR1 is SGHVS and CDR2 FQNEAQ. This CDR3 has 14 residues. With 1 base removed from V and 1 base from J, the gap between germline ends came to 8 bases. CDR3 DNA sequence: TGTGCCAGCAGCTTAGGGGGGGATTCCTACGAGCAGTACTTC. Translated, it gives CASSLGGDSYEQYF. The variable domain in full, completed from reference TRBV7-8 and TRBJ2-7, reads GAGVSQSPRYKVAKRGQDVALRCDPISGHVSLFWYQQALGQGPEFLTYFQNEAQLDKSGLPSDRFFAERPEGSVSTLKIQRTQQEDSAVYLCASSLGGDSYEQYFGPGTRLTVT.

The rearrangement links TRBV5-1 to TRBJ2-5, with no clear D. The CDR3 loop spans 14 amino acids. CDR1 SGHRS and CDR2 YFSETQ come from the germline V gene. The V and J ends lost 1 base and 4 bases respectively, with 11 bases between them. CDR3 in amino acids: CASSLRRPGETQYF. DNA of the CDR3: TGCGCCAGCAGCTTGCGACGTCCGGGAGAGACCCAGTACTTC.

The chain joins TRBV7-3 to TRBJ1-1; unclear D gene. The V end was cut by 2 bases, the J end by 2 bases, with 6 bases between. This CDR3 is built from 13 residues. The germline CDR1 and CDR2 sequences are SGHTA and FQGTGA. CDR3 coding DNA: TGTGCCAGCAGCTTATCCAGAAACACTGAAGCTTTCTTT. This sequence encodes CASSLSRNTEAFF.

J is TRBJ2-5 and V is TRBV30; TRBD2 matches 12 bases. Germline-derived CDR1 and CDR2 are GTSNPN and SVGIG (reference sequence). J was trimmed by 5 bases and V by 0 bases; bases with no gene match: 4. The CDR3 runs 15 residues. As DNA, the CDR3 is TGTGCCTGGAGTGTACTAGCGGGGGGCAAGGAGACCCAGTACTTC. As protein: CAWSVLAGGKETQYF.

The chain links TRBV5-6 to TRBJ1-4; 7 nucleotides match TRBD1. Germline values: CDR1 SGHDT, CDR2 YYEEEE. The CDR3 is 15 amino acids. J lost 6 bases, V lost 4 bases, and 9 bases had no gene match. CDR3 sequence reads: CASSQDRFHDEKLFF. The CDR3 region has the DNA TGTGCCAGCAGCCAGGACAGGTTTCACGATGAAAAACTGTTTTTT.

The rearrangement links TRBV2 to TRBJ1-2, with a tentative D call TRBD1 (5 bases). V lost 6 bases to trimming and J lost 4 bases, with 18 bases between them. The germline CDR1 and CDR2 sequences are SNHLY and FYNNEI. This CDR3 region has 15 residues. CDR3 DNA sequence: TGTGCCAGCAGCGCCCTGGGGCGCCCGACCTATGGCTACACCTTC. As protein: CASSALGRPTYGYTF.

The CDR3: CASSPGLAGGGETQYF. As DNA, the CDR3 is TGTGCCAGCAGCCCAGGACTAGCGGGAGGAGGAGAGACCCAGTACTTC. The chain joins TRBV7-9 to TRBJ2-5; the match to TRBD2 covers 14 bases. The length of the CDR3 is 16 residues. Trimming at V came to 5 bases and at J to 4 bases, leaving 6 bases not matched to a gene. CDR1 is SEHNR, CDR2 FQNEAQ, per germline (reference sequence).

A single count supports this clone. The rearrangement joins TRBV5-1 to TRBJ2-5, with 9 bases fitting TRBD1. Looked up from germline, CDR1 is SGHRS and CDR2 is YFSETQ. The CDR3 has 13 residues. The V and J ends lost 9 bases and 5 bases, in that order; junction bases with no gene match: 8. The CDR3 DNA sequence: TGCGCCACCCGGACAGGGGTTTCCGAGACCCAGTACTTC. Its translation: CATRTGVSETQYF.

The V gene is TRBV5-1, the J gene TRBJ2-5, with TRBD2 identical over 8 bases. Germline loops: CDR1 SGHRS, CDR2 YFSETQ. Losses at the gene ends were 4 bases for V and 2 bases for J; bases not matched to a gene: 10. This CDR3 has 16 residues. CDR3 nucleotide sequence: TGCGCCAGCAGCCCTCCTTTAGCGGGAATACAAGAGACCCAGTACTTC. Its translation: CASSPPLAGIQETQYF.

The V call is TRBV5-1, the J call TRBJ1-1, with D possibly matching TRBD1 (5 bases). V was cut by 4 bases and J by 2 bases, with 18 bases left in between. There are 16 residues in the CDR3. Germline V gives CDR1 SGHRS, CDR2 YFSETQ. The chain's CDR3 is CASSLRGTPGNTEAFF. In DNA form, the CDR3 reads TGCGCCAGCAGCCTCCGGGGGACTCCTGGTAACACTGAAGCTTTCTTT.

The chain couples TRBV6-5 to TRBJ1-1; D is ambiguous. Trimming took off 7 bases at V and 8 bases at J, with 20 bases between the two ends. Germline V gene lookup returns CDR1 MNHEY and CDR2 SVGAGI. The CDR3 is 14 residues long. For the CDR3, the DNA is TGTGCCAGCACAATATCGCCGGGAAGATCGGAAGCTTTCTTT. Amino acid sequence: CASTISPGRSEAFF.